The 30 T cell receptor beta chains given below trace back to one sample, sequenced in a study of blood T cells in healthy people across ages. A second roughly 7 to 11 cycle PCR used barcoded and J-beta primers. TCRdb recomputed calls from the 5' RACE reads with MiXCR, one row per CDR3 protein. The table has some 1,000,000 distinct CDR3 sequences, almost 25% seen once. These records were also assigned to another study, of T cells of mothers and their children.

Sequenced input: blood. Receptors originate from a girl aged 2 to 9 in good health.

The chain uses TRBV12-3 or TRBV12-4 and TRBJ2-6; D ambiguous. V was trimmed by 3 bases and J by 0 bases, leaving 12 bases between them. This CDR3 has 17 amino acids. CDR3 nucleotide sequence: TGTGCCAGCAGTTTCTGGGGTGCCAGCTCTGGGGCCAACGTCCTGACTTTC. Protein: CASSFWGASSGANVLTF.

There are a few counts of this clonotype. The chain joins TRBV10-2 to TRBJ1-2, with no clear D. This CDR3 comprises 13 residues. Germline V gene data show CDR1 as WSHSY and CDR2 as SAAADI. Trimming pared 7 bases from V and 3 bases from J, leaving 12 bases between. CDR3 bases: TGCGCCAGCACCCACCTAACCCACTATGGCTACACCTTC. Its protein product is CASTHLTHYGYTF.

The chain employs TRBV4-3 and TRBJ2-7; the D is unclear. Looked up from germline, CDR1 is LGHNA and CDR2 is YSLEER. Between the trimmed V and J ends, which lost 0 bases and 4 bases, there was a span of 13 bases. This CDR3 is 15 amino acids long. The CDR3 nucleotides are TGCGCCAGCAGCCAAGATCGAGAGCCCGGGTACGAGCAGTACTTC. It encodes CASSQDREPGYEQYF.

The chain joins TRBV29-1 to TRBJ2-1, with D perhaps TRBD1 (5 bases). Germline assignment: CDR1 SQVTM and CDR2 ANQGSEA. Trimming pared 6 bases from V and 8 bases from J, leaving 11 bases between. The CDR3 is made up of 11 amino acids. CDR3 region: CSVDKGHEQFF. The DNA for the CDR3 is TGCAGCGTGGATAAGGGGCATGAGCAGTTCTTC.

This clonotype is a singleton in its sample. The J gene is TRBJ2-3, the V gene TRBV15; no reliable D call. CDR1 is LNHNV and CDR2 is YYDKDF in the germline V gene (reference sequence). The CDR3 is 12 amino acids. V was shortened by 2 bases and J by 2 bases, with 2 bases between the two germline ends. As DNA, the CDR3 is TGTGCCACCAGCAGATTCACAGATACGCAGTATTTT. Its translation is CATSRFTDTQYF.

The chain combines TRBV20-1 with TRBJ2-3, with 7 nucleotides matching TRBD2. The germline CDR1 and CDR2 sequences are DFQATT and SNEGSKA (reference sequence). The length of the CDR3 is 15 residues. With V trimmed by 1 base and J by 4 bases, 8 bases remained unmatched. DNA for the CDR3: TGCAGTGCTAGAGTGCCAGCGGGGTGGGCAGATACGCAGTATTTT. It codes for CSARVPAGWADTQYF.

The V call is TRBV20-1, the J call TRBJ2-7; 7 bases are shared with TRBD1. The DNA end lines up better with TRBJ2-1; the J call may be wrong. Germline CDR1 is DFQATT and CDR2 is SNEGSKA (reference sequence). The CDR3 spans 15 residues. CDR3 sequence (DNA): TGCAGTGCTAGAGGTTTTGGGACAGTGAACAATGAGCAGTTCTTC. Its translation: CSARGFGTVNNEQFF.

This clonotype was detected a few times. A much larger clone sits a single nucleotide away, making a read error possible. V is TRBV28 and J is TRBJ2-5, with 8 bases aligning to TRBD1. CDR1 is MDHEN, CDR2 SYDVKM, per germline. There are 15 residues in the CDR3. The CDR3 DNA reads TGTGCCAGCAGTTTTGAAGCCCCAGGGGGCAAGACCCGGTACTTC. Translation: CASSFEAPGGKTRYF.

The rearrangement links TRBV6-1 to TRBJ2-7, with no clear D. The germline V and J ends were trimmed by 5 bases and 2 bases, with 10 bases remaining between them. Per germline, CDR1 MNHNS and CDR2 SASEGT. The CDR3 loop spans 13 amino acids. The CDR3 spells CASSTWTPYEQYF. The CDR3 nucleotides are TGTGCCAGCAGTACGTGGACCCCCTACGAGCAGTACTTC.

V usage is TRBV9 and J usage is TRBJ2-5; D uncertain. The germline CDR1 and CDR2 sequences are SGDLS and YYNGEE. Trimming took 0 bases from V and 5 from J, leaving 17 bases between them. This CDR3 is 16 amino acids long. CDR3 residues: CASSVDIGRGEETQYF. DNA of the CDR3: TGTGCCAGCAGCGTAGACATCGGTCGTGGAGAGGAGACCCAGTACTTC.

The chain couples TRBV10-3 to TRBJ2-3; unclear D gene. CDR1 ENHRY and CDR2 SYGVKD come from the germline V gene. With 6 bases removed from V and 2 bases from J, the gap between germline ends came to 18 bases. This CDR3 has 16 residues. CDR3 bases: TGTGCCATCAGCCCCGCCGCCCATACCGTCACAGATACGCAGTATTTT. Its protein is CAISPAAHTVTDTQYF.

The CDR3 DNA is TGCGCCAGCAGCTCTCCCAGGGATTTGCCTGCCTACGAGCAGTACTTC. Its protein product is CASSSPRDLPAYEQYF. The rearrangement joins TRBV5-1 to TRBJ2-7, with TRBD1 as a possible D gene (5 bases). The CDR3 has 16 residues. V was pared by 3 bases and J by 2 bases, with 18 bases between. CDR1 and CDR2 (germline): SGHRS, YFSETQ. Variable domain in full (rest from reference TRBV5-1 and TRBJ2-7): KAGVTQTPRYLIKTRGQQVTLSCSPISGHRSVSWYQQTPGQGLQFLFEYFSETQRNKGNFPGRFSGRQFSNSRSEMNVSTLELGDSALYLCASSSPRDLPAYEQYFGPGTRLTVT.

For the CDR3, the DNA is TGTGCCAGTAGTATATGGGGGGGGGCCGAAGATACGCAGTATTTT. Translating gives CASSIWGGAEDTQYF. This sequence joins TRBV19 and TRBJ2-3, with a possible D match to TRBD2 (7 bases). Trimming stripped 2 bases from V and 5 bases from J, with 14 bases between. The CDR3 consists of 15 residues. From germline, CDR1 is LNHDA and CDR2 SQIVND (reference sequence).

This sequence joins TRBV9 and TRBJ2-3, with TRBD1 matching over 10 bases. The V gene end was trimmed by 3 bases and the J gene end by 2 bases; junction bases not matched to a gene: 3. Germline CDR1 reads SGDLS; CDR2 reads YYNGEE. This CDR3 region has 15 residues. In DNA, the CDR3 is TGTGCCAGCAGCGAGGACAGGGGGATCACAGATACGCAGTATTTT. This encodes CASSEDRGITDTQYF. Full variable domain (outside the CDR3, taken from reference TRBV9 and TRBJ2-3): DSGVTQTPKHLITATGQRVTLRCSPRSGDLSVYWYQQSLDQGLQFLIQYYNGEERAKGNILERFSAQQFPDLHSELNLSSLELGDSALYFCASSEDRGITDTQYFGPGTRLTVL.

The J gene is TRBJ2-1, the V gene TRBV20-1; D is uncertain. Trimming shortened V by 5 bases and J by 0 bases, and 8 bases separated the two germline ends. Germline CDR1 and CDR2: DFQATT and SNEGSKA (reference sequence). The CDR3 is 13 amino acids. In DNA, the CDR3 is TGCAGTGCTCCCAGGAGCTCCTACAATGAGCAGTTCTTC. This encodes CSAPRSSYNEQFF.

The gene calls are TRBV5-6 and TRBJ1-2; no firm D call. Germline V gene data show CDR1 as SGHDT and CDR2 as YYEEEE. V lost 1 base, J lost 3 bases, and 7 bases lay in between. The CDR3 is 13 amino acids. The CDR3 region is CASSLTRYYGYTF. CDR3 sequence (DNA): TGTGCCAGCAGCTTGACACGGTACTATGGCTACACCTTC.

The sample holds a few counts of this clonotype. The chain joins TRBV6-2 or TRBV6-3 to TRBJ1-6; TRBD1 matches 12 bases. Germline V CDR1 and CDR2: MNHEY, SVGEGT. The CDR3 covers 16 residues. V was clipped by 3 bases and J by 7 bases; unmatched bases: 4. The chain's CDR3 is CASSYLGTGGNSPLHF. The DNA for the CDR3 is TGTGCCAGCAGTTATCTCGGGACAGGGGGCAATTCACCCCTCCACTTT.

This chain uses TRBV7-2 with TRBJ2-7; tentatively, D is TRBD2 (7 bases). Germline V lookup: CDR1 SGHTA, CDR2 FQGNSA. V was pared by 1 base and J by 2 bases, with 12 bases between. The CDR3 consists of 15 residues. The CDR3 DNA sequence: TGTGCCAGCAGCTTAGGAGGGGGGGGGACCTACGAGCAGTACTTC. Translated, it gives CASSLGGGGTYEQYF. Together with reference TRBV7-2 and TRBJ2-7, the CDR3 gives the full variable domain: GAGVSQSPSNKVTEKGKDVELRCDPISGHTALYWYRQSLGQGLEFLIYFQGNSAPDKSGLPSDRFSAERTGGSVSTLTIQRTQQEDSAVYLCASSLGGGGTYEQYFGPGTRLTVT.

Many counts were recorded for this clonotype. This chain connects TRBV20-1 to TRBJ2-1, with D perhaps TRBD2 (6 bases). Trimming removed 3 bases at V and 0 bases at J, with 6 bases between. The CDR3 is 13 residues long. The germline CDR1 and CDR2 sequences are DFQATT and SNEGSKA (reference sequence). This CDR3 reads CSARGGSYNEQFF. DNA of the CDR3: TGCAGTGCTAGGGGGGGCTCCTACAATGAGCAGTTCTTC.

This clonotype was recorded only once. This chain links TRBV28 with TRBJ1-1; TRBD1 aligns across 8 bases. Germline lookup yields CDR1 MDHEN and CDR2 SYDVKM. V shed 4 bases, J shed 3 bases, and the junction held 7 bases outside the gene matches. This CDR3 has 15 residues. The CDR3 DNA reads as TGTGCCAGCAGTTCAACAGCGACAGGGGACACTGAAGCTTTCTTT. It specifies CASSSTATGDTEAFF.

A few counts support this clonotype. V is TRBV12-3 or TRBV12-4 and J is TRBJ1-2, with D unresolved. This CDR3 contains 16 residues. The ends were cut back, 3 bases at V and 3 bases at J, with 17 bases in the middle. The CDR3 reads CASSFARTVLDYGYTF. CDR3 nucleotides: TGTGCCAGCAGTTTCGCTCGGACGGTCCTCGACTATGGCTACACCTTC.

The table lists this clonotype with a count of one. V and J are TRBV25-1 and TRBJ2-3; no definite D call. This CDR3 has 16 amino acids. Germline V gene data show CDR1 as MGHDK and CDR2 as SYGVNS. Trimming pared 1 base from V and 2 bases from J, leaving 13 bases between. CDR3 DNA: TGTGCCAGCAGTGAATTGGACGCAGGATACACAGATACGCAGTATTTT. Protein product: CASSELDAGYTDTQYF.

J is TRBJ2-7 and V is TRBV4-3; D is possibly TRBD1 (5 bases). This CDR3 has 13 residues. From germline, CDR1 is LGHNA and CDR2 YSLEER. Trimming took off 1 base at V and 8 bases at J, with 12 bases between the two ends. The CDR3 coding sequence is TGCGCCAGCAGCCAAGCCAGGCAGGGAAAGCAGTACTTC. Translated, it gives CASSQARQGKQYF.

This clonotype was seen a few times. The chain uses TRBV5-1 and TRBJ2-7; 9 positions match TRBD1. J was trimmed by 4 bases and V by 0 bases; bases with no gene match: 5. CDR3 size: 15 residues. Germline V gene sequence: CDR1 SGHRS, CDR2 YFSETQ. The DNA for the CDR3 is TGCGCCAGCAGCTTGGCTACAGGGGGCATGTACGAGCAGTACTTC. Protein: CASSLATGGMYEQYF. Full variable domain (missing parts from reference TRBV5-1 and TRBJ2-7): KAGVTQTPRYLIKTRGQQVTLSCSPISGHRSVSWYQQTPGQGLQFLFEYFSETQRNKGNFPGRFSGRQFSNSRSEMNVSTLELGDSALYLCASSLATGGMYEQYFGPGTRLTVT.

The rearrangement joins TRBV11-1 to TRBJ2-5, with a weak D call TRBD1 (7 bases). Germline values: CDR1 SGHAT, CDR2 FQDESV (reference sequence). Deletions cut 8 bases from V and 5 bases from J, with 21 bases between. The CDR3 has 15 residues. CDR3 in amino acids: CASENRGGNGETQYF. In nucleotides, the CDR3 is TGTGCCAGCGAAAACAGGGGAGGTAATGGGGAGACCCAGTACTTC.

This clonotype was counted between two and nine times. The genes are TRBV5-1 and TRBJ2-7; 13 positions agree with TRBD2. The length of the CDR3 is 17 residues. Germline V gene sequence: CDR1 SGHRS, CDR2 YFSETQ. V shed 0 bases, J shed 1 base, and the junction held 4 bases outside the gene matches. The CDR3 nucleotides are TGCGCCAGCAGCTTGGGACTAGCGGGAGGTCCTTCCTACGAGCAGTACTTC. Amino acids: CASSLGLAGGPSYEQYF.

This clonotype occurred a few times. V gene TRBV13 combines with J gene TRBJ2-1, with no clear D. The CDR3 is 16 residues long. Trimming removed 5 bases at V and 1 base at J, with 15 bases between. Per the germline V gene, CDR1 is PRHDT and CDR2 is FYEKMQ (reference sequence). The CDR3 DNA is TGTGCCAGCAGCGATATAGGGTCGGAATCCTACAATGAGCAGTTCTTC. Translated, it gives CASSDIGSESYNEQFF.

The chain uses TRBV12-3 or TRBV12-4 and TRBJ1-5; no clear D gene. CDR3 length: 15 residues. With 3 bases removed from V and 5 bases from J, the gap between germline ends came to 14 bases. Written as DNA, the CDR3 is TGTGCCAGCAGTTTTGGGAGCCTAAAGGATCAGCCCCAGCATTTT. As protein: CASSFGSLKDQPQHF.

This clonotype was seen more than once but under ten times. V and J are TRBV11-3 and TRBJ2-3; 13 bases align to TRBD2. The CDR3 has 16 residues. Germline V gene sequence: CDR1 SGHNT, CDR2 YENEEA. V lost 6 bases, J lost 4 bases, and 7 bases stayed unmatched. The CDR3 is CASSARTSGRADTQYF. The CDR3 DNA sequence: TGTGCCAGCAGTGCCCGGACTAGCGGGAGAGCAGATACGCAGTATTTT.

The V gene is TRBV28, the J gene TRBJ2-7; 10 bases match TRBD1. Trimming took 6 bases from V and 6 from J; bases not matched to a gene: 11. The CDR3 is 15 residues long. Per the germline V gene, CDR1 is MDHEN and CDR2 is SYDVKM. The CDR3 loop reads CASRFRDRGVREQYF. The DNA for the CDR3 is TGTGCCAGCAGGTTCCGGGACAGGGGCGTGCGCGAGCAGTACTTC.